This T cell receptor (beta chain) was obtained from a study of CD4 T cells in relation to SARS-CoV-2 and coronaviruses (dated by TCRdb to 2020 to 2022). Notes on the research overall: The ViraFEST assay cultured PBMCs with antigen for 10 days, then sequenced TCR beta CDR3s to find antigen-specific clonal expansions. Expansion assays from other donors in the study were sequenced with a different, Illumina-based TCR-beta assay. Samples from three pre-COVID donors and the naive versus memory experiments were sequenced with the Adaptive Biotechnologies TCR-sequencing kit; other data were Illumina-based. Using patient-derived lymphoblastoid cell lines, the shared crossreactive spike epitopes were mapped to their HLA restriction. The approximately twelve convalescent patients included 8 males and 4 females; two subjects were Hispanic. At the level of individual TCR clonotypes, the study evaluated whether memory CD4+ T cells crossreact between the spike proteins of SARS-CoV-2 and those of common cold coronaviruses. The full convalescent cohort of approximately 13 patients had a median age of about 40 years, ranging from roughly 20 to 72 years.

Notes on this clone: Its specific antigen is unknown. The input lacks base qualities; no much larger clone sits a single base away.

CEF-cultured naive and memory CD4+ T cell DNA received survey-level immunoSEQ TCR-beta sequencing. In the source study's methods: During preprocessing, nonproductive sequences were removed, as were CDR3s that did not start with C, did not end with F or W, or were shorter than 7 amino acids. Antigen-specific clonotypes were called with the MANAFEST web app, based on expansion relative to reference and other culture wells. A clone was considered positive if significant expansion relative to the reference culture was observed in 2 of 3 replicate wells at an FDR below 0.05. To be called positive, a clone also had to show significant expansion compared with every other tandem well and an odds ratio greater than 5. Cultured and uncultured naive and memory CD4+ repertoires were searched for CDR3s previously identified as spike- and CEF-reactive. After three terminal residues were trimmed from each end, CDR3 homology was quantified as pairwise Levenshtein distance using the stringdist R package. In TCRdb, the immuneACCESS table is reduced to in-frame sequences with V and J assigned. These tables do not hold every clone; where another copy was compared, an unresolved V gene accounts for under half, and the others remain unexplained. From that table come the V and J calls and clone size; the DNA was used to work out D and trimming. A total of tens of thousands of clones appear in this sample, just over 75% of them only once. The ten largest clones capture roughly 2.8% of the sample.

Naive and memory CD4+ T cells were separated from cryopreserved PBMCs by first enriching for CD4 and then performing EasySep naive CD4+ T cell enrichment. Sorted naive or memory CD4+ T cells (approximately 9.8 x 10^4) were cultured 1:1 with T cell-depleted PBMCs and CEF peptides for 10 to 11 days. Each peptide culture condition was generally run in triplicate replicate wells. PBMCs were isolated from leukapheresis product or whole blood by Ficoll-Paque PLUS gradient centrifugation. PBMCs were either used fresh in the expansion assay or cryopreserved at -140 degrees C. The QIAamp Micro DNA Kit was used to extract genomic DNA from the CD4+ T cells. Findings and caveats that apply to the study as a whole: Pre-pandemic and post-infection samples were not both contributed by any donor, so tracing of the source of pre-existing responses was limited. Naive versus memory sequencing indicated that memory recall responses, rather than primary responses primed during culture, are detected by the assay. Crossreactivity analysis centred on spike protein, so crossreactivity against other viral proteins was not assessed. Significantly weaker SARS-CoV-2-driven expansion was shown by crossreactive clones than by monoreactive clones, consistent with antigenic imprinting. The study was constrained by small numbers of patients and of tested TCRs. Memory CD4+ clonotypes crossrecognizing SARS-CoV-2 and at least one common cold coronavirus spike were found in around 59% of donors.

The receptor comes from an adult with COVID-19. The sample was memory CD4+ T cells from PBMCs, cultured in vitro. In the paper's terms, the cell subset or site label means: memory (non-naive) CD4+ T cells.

The DNA reads TGTGCCAGCAGTTTGGCCGGGGAGCTGTTTTTT. Its protein reads: CASSLAGELFF. The sequence links TRBV28 to TRBJ2-2; the D gene assignment is ambiguous. The CDR3 sequence holds 11 residues, the cysteine and phenylalanine included. The sequence is cut down to CDR3 DNA, 33 bases in frame from base 1. Per the germline V gene, MDHEN is the CDR1 and SYDVKM is the CDR2. Trimming costs V 3 bases and J 6 bases, and their ends lie 2 bases apart. The entire variable domain, with the stretches around the CDR3 drawn from the reference TRBV28 and TRBJ2-2 proteins, is DVKVTQSSRYLVKRTGEKVFLECVQDMDHENMFWYRQDPGLGLRLIYFSYDVKMKEKGDIPEGYSVSREKKERFSLILESASTNQTSMYLCASSLAGELFFGEGSRLTVL.